This TCR beta chain is drawn from a study of T cell changes during pregnancy in multiple sclerosis. The length of the CDR3 is 17 residues. V lost 0 bases and J lost 4; bases outside the gene matches: 12. Germline V gene data show CDR1 as SGHRS and CDR2 as YFSETQ. The table came from immunoSEQ multiplex PCR; TCRdb's copy has only in-frame clones and leaves some out. The table records fewer than 70,000 clones, about 86% of them present only once. The rearrangement links TRBV5-1 to TRBJ1-2; TRBD1 agrees at 7 bases. The origin of this receptor is a human donor whose cells served as feeder cells for cultures in a pregnancy study. Sequencing was done on a sample of peripheral blood from another person, used as feeder cells. The CDR3: CASSLGTGTAKRYGYTF. The DNA for the CDR3 is TGCGCCAGCAGCTTGGGTACGGGGACAGCCAAGCGCTATGGCTACACCTTC.